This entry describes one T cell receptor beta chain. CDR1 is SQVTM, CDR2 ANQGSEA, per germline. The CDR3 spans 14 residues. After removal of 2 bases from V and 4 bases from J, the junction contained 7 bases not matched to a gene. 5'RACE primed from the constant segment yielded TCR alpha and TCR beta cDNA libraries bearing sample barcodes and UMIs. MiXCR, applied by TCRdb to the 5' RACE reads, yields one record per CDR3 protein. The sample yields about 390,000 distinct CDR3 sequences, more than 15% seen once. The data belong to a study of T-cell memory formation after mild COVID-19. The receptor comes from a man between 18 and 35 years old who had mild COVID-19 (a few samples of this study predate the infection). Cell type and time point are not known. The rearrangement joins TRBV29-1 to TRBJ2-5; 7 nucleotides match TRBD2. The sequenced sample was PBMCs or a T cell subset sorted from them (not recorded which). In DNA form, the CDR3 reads TGCAGCGTTGAATATCGCGGGGGAGGAGAGACCCAGTACTTC. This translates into CSVEYRGGGETQYF.